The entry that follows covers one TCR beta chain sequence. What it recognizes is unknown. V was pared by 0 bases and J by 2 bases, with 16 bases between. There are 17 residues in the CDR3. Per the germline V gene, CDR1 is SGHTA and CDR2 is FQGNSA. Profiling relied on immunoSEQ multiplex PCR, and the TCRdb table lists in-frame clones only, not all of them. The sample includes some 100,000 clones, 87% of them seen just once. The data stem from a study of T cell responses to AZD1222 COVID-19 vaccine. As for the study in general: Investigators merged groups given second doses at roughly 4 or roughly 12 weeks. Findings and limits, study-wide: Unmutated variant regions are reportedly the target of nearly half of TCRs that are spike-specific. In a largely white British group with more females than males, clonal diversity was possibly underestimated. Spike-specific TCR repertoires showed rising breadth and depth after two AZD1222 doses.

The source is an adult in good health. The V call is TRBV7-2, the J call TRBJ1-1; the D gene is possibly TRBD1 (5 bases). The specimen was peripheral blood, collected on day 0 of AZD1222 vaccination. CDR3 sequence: CASSLAGVLGRNTEAFF. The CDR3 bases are TGTGCCAGCAGCTTAGCGGGGGTTTTGGGCCGTAACACTGAAGCTTTCTTT.